The 15 T cell receptor beta chains below all came from one sample that was sequenced in a study of cytomegalovirus exposure and HLA in healthy donors. Clones were read by immunoSEQ multiplex PCR, and TCRdb kept only the in-frame ones, dropping some. This repertoire shows some 160,000 clones, 70% to 90% found once; its top ten account for 2.5% to 3%. Sequencing input: PBMCs. The receptors shown here come from a man between 18 and 29 years old in good health and CMV-seronegative.

V usage is TRBV6-1 and J usage is TRBJ1-4, with D maybe TRBD1 (5 bases). The V end lost 6 bases, the J end lost 8 bases, and 13 bases lay between the germline ends. Germline lookup yields CDR1 MNHNS and CDR2 SASEGT. This CDR3 contains 13 residues. The CDR3: CASSRVNWEKLFF. CDR3 in DNA: TGTGCCAGCAGCAGGGTTAACTGGGAAAAACTGTTTTTT.

The chain has TRBV6-6 and TRBJ2-1; 13 bases line up with TRBD2. The CDR3 covers 15 residues. J was trimmed by 9 bases and V by 5 bases; bases with no gene match: 7. Germline lookup yields CDR1 MNHNY and CDR2 SVGAGI (reference sequence). Here the CDR3 DNA reads TGTGCCAGCAGTATCGGACTAGCGGGAGATGGTGAGCAGTTCTTC. It encodes CASSIGLAGDGEQFF.

This chain uses TRBV18 with TRBJ2-7; TRBD2 matches at 15 bases. Trimming cost V 5 bases and J 5 bases; bases outside gene matches: 7. This CDR3 has 16 amino acids. Germline CDR1 and CDR2: KGHSH and LQKENI. The CDR3 nucleotides are TGTGCCAGCTCAGGGACTAGCGGGAGGACGGACGACGAGCAGTACTTC. It is translated as CASSGTSGRTDDEQYF.

The gene calls are TRBV5-5 and TRBJ1-2; possible D gene TRBD1, 5 bases. V was cut by 4 bases and J by 1 base, with 11 bases left in between. CDR3 length: 14 residues. Germline V gives CDR1 SGHKS, CDR2 YYEKEE (reference sequence). CDR3 in amino acids: CASSEQTVNYGYTF. CDR3 coding DNA: TGTGCCAGCAGCGAGCAGACAGTTAACTATGGCTACACCTTC.

The V gene is TRBV28, the J gene TRBJ1-1; 9 nucleotides align to TRBD1. With 5 bases clipped from V and 6 bases from J, the junction kept 10 bases outside the gene matches. There are 15 residues in the CDR3. Germline V gives CDR1 MDHEN, CDR2 SYDVKM. The CDR3 DNA sequence: TGTGCCAGCAGTAGCACAGGGGGCGGTTCGGCTGAAGCTTTCTTT. Its protein is CASSSTGGGSAEAFF.

V usage is TRBV4-1 and J usage is TRBJ1-2, with 8 bases fitting TRBD1. J was trimmed by 8 bases and V by 6 bases; bases with no gene match: 5. Looked up from germline, CDR1 is MGHRA and CDR2 is YSYEKL. The CDR3 covers 12 residues. The CDR3 nucleotides are TGCGCCAGCAGAGGACAGGGCTCAGGCTACACCTTC. Protein: CASRGQGSGYTF.

V gene TRBV5-1 combines with J gene TRBJ2-1; D may be TRBD1 (6 bases). V dropped 3 bases and J dropped 5 bases, with 12 bases sitting between them. CDR1 is SGHRS, CDR2 YFSETQ, per germline. The CDR3 loop spans 14 amino acids. The DNA of the CDR3 is TGCGCCAGCAGCTGGGGGCCCGGGGACAATGAGCAGTTCTTC. As protein: CASSWGPGDNEQFF.

This sequence joins TRBV6-1 and TRBJ2-7, with D uncertain. Germline-derived CDR1 and CDR2 are MNHNS and SASEGT. CDR3 length: 13 residues. The CDR3 is CAFASPISYEQYF. CDR3 coding DNA: TGTGCTTTTGCGAGCCCGATTTCCTACGAGCAGTACTTC.

The chain links TRBV19 to TRBJ1-5, with 9 positions matching TRBD1. Germline V gene lookup returns CDR1 LNHDA and CDR2 SQIVND (reference sequence). V dropped 5 bases and J dropped 7; count of bases not matched to a gene: 6. CDR3 length: 14 amino acids. CDR3 sequence reads: CASSATGGGQPQHF. Written as DNA, the CDR3 is TGTGCCAGTAGTGCCACAGGGGGCGGACAGCCCCAGCATTTT.

The chain couples TRBV5-1 to TRBJ2-5; 8 bases fit TRBD2. V dropped 7 bases and J dropped 4; count of bases not matched to a gene: 15. This CDR3 has 16 amino acids. Per the germline V gene, CDR1 is SGHRS and CDR2 is YFSETQ. DNA for the CDR3: TGCGCCAGCGGGCGTGATAGCGGGAATCCGGGAGAGACCCAGTACTTC. It codes for CASGRDSGNPGETQYF.

The sample holds one count of this clone. J is TRBJ1-4 and V is TRBV5-1, with no clear D. Germline values: CDR1 SGHRS, CDR2 YFSETQ. The CDR3 is made up of 14 amino acids. Trimming cost V 2 bases and J 5 bases, with 10 bases left between them. As DNA, the CDR3 is TGCGCCAGCAGCTTCGTGCCAGGCAATGAAAAACTGTTTTTT. This gives the protein CASSFVPGNEKLFF.

The chain is built from TRBV11-1 and TRBJ1-1; D gene ambiguous. The germline gives CDR1 SGHAT, CDR2 FQDESV (reference sequence). This CDR3 has 14 residues. Trimming pared 6 bases from V and 3 bases from J, leaving 14 bases between. The DNA for the CDR3 is TGTGCCAGCAGTATACAGCCGTTCGACACTGAAGCTTTCTTT. Protein sequence: CASSIQPFDTEAFF.

This rearrangement joins TRBV9 to TRBJ2-2; possible D gene TRBD2, 6 bases. V was pared by 4 bases and J by 4 bases, with 17 bases between. The V gene's germline CDR1 is SGDLS and CDR2 YYNGEE. CDR3 length equals 16 residues. CDR3 sequence (DNA): TGTGCCAGCAGCCGGGATGTAAGGGGAGGCACCGGGGAGCTGTTTTTT. Protein sequence: CASSRDVRGGTGELFF. Full variable domain (missing parts from reference TRBV9 and TRBJ2-2): DSGVTQTPKHLITATGQRVTLRCSPRSGDLSVYWYQQSLDQGLQFLIQYYNGEERAKGNILERFSAQQFPDLHSELNLSSLELGDSALYFCASSRDVRGGTGELFFGEGSRLTVL.

The DNA for the CDR3 is TGTGCCAGCAGCCTGACTAGCGGGAGTGGGGAGCAGTACTTC. Encoded protein: CASSLTSGSGEQYF. The chain employs TRBV7-9 and TRBJ2-7; 12 bases match TRBD2. CDR3 size: 14 residues. The germline gives CDR1 SEHNR, CDR2 FQNEAQ (reference sequence). V lost 5 bases, J lost 7 bases, and 6 bases stayed unmatched.

This chain links TRBV11-2 with TRBJ2-1; 8 positions agree with TRBD2. The CDR3 runs 14 residues. From germline, CDR1 is SGHAT and CDR2 FQNNGV. V lost 3 bases and J lost 10; bases outside the gene matches: 8. Here the CDR3 reads CASSLRREDKEQFF. CDR3 in DNA: TGTGCCAGCAGCTTGAGGCGGGAGGATAAGGAGCAGTTCTTC.